This TCR beta chain appears in the sequencing data of a study of yellow fever vaccine responses in identical twins. Study findings and constraints: Twins' vaccine T cell response reportedly seemed partly convergent, partly personalized.

The V gene's germline CDR1 is SQVTM and CDR2 ANQGSEA. V shed 8 bases and J shed 3 bases, with 10 bases lying between them. The CDR3 contains 11 residues. MiXCR was run by TCRdb on the RT-PCR reads, yielding one entry per CDR3 protein. The sample holds 15,000 to 20,000 distinct CDR3 sequences, about four fifths seen once. About this clonotype itself: Its specificity is not known.

The sequencing used T cells from blood (PBMCs), unsorted or a sorted subset (not recorded which), collected before or after yellow fever vaccination (not recorded which). The receptor was isolated from a woman between 18 and 29 years old who received the yellow fever vaccine. The V call is TRBV29-1, the J call TRBJ1-1; D not certain. The CDR3 nucleotides are TGCAGCATAAGGGTTTACACTGAAGCTTTCTTT. It encodes CSIRVYTEAFF.